Reported below is one T cell receptor beta chain. This clone was picked up one time. Its antigen is unknown. It has no much larger one-base neighbor in the sample; base qualities were not kept. The data are from a study of shared clonotypes between healthy human individuals (dated by TCRdb to 2019 to 2021). Regarding the complete study: Two women and a few men aged 18 to 49 years were included in the cohort. For each donor, three plates each were used for CD4 naive and CD4 memory, two plates were used for CD8 naive, and one plate was used for CD8 memory. The study deeply sequenced blood TCR repertoires of five healthy adults to estimate repertoire size and the extent of clonotype sharing between individuals. Libraries were prepared and TCR repertoires were sequenced by different laboratories using diverse techniques, in order to increase sequencing depth and limit assay-specific biases. Each donor's leukapheresis produced roughly between about 0.85 and 10 billion PBMCs.

The study at large found these results: Sharing across a few donors was observed for roughly 5.4% of naive CD4, under 4% of naive CD8, 2% to 2.5% of memory CD4, and less than 0.45% of memory CD8 clonotypes. The genetic and exposure-history diversity represented was limited by the small number of donors. Pairwise subsampling led to the expectation that sequencing depth would affect the degree of clonotype sharing among donors. Even with the large sequencing depth, rarefaction of the sorted-subset datasets indicated that sequencing was incomplete. Only blood was sampled, and tissue TCR repertoires likely differ from those in blood. Estimated clonotype richness was generally larger for naive than for memory subsets. Clonotypes shared by all four sorted-subset donors showed higher generation probabilities than non-shared clonotypes.

V lost 6 bases and J lost 8 bases; the stretch between them is 14 bases long. From cysteine to phenylalanine, the CDR3 is 13 amino acids long. The entry retains the CDR3 DNA only, 39 bases that are in frame from base 1. Looking up the germline V gene yields CDR1 ENHRY and CDR2 SYGVKD. Using the deep immunoSEQ assay, TCR CDR3 regions were amplified from genomic DNA by multiplex PCR. For each cell subset, the extracted genomic DNA was distributed evenly across all wells of several immunoSEQ 96-well plates, and each plate served as one replicate. For sorted subsets, about 200 ng genomic DNA, equal to tens of thousands of T cell genomes, was loaded into each replicate PCR. The purified libraries were quantified using a Qubit 3.0 fluorometer, sized with a Bioanalyzer 2100, and then quantified again using the KAPA Library Quantification kit. A separate single-read 150-cycle Illumina NextSeq 550 flow cell was used to sequence each immunoSEQ 96-well plate. The paper's data handling went like this. The immunoSEQ output contained only junctional sequences without quality scores, so filtering could not match that applied to full-length reads. Sequences were annotated with PyIR, a Python wrapper for IgBLAST v1.9, and V/J genes and CDR3 were assigned using IMGT germline references. Reads with weak V/J assignments (E-value above 1e-6), missing CDR3, stop codons, out-of-frame junctions, or ambiguous translated residues were removed. V3J clonotypes were defined as sequences sharing the same inferred V gene, J gene, and CDR3 amino acid sequence. The percentage overlap between two repertoires was calculated by dividing the number of shared unique clonotypes by the size of the smaller repertoire. Repertoire richness was assessed with RTK rarefaction, the Chao1 estimator, and Recon v2.1 estimates of unobserved clonotypes. For all TCRbeta clonotypes obtained by the gDNA method from a handful of donors, generation probabilities were computed with OLGA. What TCRdb holds here is the immuneACCESS table cut down to in-frame rearrangements. Part of the clones is not present; checked against another copy, under half of the missing clones reflect an unresolved V gene, and the others are unexplained. That table gives V, J and clone size, and the DNA gave D and trimming. This sample lists a few million clones; just over 90% were detected once. Of the sample, about 0.13% falls within the top ten clones.

The donors were healthy, HIV-negative adults with no recently reported acute infections or vaccinations. Only Caucasian adults living in Nashville, Tennessee, USA were represented among the donors. CD4+ T cells were enriched by magnetic negative selection; naive cells were then positively selected on CD45RA, and the negative fraction formed the memory subset. After blood collection by leukapheresis, PBMCs were isolated using Ficoll-Histopaque density gradient centrifugation and then cryopreserved in the vapor phase of liquid nitrogen. Analytical flow cytometry was used to check the purity and quantity of each magnetically sorted T cell population. From each sorted fraction, genomic DNA was isolated and quantified by UV absorbance on a Nanodrop 2000c.

Recombination joined TRBV10-3 with TRBJ2-1, with a tentative D gene TRBD2 over 6 matching bases. The sample taken for sequencing was naive CD4+ T cells sorted from blood. The sample's cell subset or site label, in plain terms: CD45RA+ positively selected. The sequence was collected from a man aged 18 to 30 in good health. The nucleotide sequence reads as follows: TGTGCCATCAGACTAGGAGGGCCCGATGAGCAGTTCTTC. Its translation is CAIRLGGPDEQFF.